The sequence of this T cell receptor (beta chain) was determined in a study of blood T cell repertoires in COVID-19. At the level of the study: Donors in the United States, Italy and Spain gave samples during acute or convalescent COVID-19.

The repertoire was sequenced with immunoSEQ multiplex PCR; TCRdb's copy has only in-frame clones and lacks some. Among more than 200,000 clones, around nine tenths were seen once, and the ten largest hold roughly 4%. Germline assignment: CDR1 SGHTA and CDR2 FQGNSA. The CDR3 is 15 residues long. V was trimmed by 0 bases and J by 2 bases, leaving 10 bases between them. The clonotype comes from a woman aged 25 to 39 who had recovered from COVID-19. The V call is TRBV7-2, the J call TRBJ1-2; possible D gene TRBD1, 6 bases. The sample consisted of PBMCs or T cells enriched from blood (not recorded which). The CDR3 region is CASSLARGQNYGYTF. The CDR3 DNA reads as TGTGCCAGCAGCTTAGCGCGAGGACAGAACTATGGCTACACCTTC.